This TCR delta chain is drawn from a study of Vδ1+ human thymocytes. Overall study findings and caveats: Highly polyclonal TRG and TRD repertoires with Gaussian CDR3 length distributions appeared in thymus. Unlike peripheral blood Vdelta1+ controls, thymic delta-chain sequences included about 20% Vdelta2 and few Vdelta3. Bulk repertoire data may be misinterpreted because of unexpected Vdelta2 sequences.

V was pared by 2 bases and J by 0 bases, with 19 bases between. This CDR3 contains 18 residues. Germline V gene sequence: CDR1 TSWWSYY, CDR2 QGS. After alphabeta T cell depletion, CD3+ Vdelta1+ Vdelta2- thymocytes were sorted. Between roughly 98% and 99.6% of sorted thymocytes were Vdelta1+. In its sample, this clone was seen once. The target antigen is unknown. The template was reverse-transcribed extracted RNA. The CDR3 regions were amplified by multiplex PCR from V-gene primers to a constant-region primer. TCRdb reanalyzed the multiplex PCR reads using CATT. The sample holds about 75,000 delta-chain clones, around 34% seen once.

This receptor was identified in a boy under three years old who had congenital heart surgery. The material sequenced was Vdelta1+ gamma-delta thymocytes from the thymus. Subset: FACS-sorted CD3+ TCRalphabeta- TCRVdelta1+ TCRVdelta2- thymocytes. The chain carries TRDV1 and TRDJ1; a possible D gene is TRDD3 (6 bases). CDR3 coding DNA: TGTGCTCTTGGGGAAGGGGGACCGAGGACTCCCTACACCGATAAACTCATCTTT. Amino acids: CALGEGGPRTPYTDKLIF.